This T cell receptor beta chain was obtained from a study of metastatic and nonmetastatic thyroid tumors. Study context: From malignant and benign thyroid patients, repertoires in blood and in tumor or nodule tissue were compared.

The CDR3 length is 14 residues. Trimming removed 0 bases at V and 3 bases at J, with 12 bases between. Germline V lookup: CDR1 DFQATT, CDR2 SNEGSKA (reference sequence). This clone appeared many times. Each patient came to thyroid surgery without any prior treatment (of any kind). In the original processing: A classifier for distant metastasis in papillary thyroid cancer was constructed using CDR3 differences observed across clinicopathological groups. TCRdb used MiXCR to call clones anew from the PCR reads. TCRdb's processing, not the authors', yielded these V and J calls. The sample includes approximately 15,000 clones, 20% to 25% of them seen just once.

The sequence derives from a female donor with papillary thyroid cancer or a benign thyroid nodule (not recorded which). Some clones in this sample may be carry-over from other donors' samples. V gene TRBV20-1 combines with J gene TRBJ2-7; D unclear. The specimen was adjacent normal tissue. CDR3 sequence reads: CSARDRVGNYEQYF. The CDR3 DNA sequence: TGCAGTGCTAGAGATAGGGTGGGTAACTACGAGCAGTACTTC.